This T cell receptor (beta chain) derives from a study of cytomegalovirus exposure and HLA in healthy donors. On this clone itself: The antigen remains unidentified.

This PCR relied on a set of 60 Vbeta primers and 13 Jbeta primers. Sequencing was performed with immunoSEQ multiplex PCR; in TCRdb, only in-frame clones are kept and a portion is missing. The sample shows 70,000 to 95,000 clones, around 80% of them seen only once. Germline CDR1 reads LGHNA; CDR2 reads YNFKEQ. The CDR3 consists of 23 residues. With V trimmed by 0 bases and J by 1 base, 24 bases remained unmatched. Overall study results and limits: Owing to their indistinguishability, certain V segments, notably TRBV6-2 and TRBV6-3, were excluded. In a later analysis, productive TCRs from donors in an Asian-associated ancestry cluster reportedly carried fewer N-insertions than the cohort mean.

J is TRBJ1-2 and V is TRBV4-2; TRBD1 aligns across 9 bases. The sequenced material came from PBMCs. The sequence came from a man between 18 and 35 years old in good health and CMV-seronegative. The CDR3 sequence is CASSQDRRDRVWFVWSINYGYTF. CDR3 in DNA: TGTGCCAGCAGCCAAGATCGAAGGGACAGGGTATGGTTTGTTTGGTCCATTAACTATGGCTACACCTTC.